This paragraph reports one TCR beta chain. CDR1 DFQATT and CDR2 SNEGSKA come from the germline V gene (reference sequence). The CDR3 is made up of 13 amino acids. The J segment lost 3 bases and the V segment lost 6 bases, leaving 7 bases of the junction unmatched. TCRdb passed the RT-PCR reads through MiXCR, listing each CDR3 protein once. The table records 25,000 to 40,000 distinct CDR3 sequences, about 37% of them present only once. This sample is drawn from a study of patients and donors after allogeneic stem cell transplantation. The sequence was collected from a human donor who was either an allogeneic HSCT recipient or a stem cell or donor lymphocyte infusion donor (not recorded which). It is not recorded whose cells these are; they may come from a transplant donor. Sequenced: blood, either unsorted or a sorted T cell fraction (not recorded which). The rearrangement links TRBV20-1 to TRBJ2-7; 8 nucleotides match TRBD2. The CDR3 DNA reads as TGCAGTGCCAGTAGCGGGGCCGACTACGAGCAGTACTTC. Residues: CSASSGADYEQYF.